Sequencing of this TCR beta chain was carried out in a study of T cells in Graves' hyperthyroidism and ophthalmopathy. Trimming pared 2 bases from V and 0 bases from J, leaving 9 bases between. Germline V gives CDR1 DFQATT, CDR2 SNEGSKA (reference sequence). This CDR3 is built from 14 residues. From RNA transcripts, TCR beta CDR3 regions were amplified. HTBI primers were used for first-round RT-PCR of the TCR CDR3. TCRdb re-analysed the multiplex PCR reads in MiXCR, keeping a single row per CDR3 protein. The sample carries about 270,000 distinct CDR3 sequences, around 22% recorded once. This clonotype originated in a man aged 25-45 years with Graves' ophthalmopathy. Sequencing used blood. The chain joins TRBV20-1 to TRBJ2-3, with a weak D call TRBD2 (5 bases). The CDR3 bases are TGCAGTGCTAGACTAGCCTATAGCACAGATACGCAGTATTTT. Translating it yields CSARLAYSTDTQYF.